This T cell receptor beta chain was recovered during a study of T cell responses to AZD1222 COVID-19 vaccine. Overall study context: Timing groups of about 4 and about 12 weeks for second doses were pooled. Study results and caveats: Among vaccine-associated CD4 TCRs, coverage spanned spike, with dominance at 160-218 and 743-854.

Produced via immunoSEQ multiplex PCR; TCRdb's table is partial and in-frame only. The sample lists under 150,000 clones, just over 90% occurring once. The germline V gene encodes CDR1 SQVTM and CDR2 ANQGSEA. This CDR3 comprises 13 residues. The germline V and J ends were trimmed by 7 bases and 3 bases, with 13 bases remaining between them. A remark on this clone: Its antigen remains unidentified.

The gene calls are TRBV29-1 and TRBJ1-3; D call uncertain. The input for sequencing was peripheral blood, taken on day 0 of AZD1222 vaccination. The receptor was isolated from an adult in good health. CDR3 protein: CSGAASLGNTIYF. Written as DNA, the CDR3 is TGCAGCGGTGCTGCGAGCCTTGGAAACACCATATATTTT.